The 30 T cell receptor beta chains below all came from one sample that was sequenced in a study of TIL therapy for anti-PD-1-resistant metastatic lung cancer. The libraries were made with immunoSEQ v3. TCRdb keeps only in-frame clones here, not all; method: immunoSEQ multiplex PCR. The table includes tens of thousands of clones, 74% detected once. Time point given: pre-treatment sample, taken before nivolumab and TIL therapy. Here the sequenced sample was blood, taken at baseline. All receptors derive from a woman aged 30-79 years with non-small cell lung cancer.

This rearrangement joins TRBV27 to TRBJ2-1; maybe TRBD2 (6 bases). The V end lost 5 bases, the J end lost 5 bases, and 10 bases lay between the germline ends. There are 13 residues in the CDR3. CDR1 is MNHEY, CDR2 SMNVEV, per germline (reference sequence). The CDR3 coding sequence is TGTGCCAGCAGTAGACTAGGGGACAATGAGCAGTTCTTC. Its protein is CASSRLGDNEQFF.

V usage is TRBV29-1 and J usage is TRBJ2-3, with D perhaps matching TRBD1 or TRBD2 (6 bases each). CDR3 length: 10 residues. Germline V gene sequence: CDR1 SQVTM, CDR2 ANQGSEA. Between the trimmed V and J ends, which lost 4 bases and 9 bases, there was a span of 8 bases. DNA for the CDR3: TGCAGCGTTGGGGGGGCAACGCAGTATTTT. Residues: CSVGGATQYF.

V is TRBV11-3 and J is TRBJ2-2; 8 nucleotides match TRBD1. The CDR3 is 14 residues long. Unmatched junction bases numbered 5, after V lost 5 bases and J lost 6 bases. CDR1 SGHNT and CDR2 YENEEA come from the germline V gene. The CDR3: CASSPDRVAGELFF. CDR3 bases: TGTGCCAGCAGCCCGGACAGGGTGGCCGGGGAGCTGTTTTTT.

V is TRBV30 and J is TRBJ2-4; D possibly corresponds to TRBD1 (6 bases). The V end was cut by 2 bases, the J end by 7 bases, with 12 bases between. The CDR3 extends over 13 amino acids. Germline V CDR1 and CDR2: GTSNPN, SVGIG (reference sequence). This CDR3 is CAWSRQVGNIQYF. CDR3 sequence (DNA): TGTGCCTGGAGTCGACAGGTCGGGAACATTCAGTACTTC.

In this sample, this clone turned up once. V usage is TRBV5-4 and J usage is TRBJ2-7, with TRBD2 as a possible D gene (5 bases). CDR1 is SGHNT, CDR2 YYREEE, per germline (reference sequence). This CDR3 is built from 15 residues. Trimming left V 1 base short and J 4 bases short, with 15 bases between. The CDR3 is CASSLSGSGMYEQYF. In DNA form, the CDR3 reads TGTGCCAGCAGCTTGAGCGGTTCCGGAATGTACGAGCAGTACTTC.

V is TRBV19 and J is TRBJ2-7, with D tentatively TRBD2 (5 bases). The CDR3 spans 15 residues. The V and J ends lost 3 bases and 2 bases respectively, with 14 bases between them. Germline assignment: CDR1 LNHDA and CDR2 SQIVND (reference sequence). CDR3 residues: CASSIMLAEAYEQYF. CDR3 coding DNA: TGTGCCAGTAGTATTATGCTAGCTGAGGCCTACGAGCAGTACTTC. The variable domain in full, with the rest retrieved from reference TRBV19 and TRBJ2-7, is DGGITQSPKYLFRKEGQNVTLSCEQNLNHDAMYWYRQDPGQGLRLIYYSQIVNDFQKGDIAEGYSVSREKKESFPLTVTSAQKNPTAFYLCASSIMLAEAYEQYFGPGTRLTVT.

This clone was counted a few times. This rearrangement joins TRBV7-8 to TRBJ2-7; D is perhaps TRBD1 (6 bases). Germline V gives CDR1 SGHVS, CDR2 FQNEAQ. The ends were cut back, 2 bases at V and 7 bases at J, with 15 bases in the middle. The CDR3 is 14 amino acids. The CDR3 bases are TGTGCCAGCAGCTTAATCCGAGGGGGTGGAGAGCAGTACTTC. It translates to CASSLIRGGGEQYF.

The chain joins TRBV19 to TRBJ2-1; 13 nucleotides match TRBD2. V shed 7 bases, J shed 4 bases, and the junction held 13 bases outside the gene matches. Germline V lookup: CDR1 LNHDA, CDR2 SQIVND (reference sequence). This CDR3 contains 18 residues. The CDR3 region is CASTQTRGLAGAYNEQFF. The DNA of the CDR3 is TGTGCCAGTACCCAAACCCGAGGACTAGCGGGAGCATACAATGAGCAGTTCTTC.

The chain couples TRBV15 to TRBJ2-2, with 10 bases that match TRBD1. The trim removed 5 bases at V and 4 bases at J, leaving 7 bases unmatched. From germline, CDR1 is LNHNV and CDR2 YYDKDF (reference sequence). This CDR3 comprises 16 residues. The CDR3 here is CATSGWTGGSTGELFF. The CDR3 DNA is TGTGCCACCAGCGGCTGGACAGGGGGGAGCACCGGGGAGCTGTTTTTT.

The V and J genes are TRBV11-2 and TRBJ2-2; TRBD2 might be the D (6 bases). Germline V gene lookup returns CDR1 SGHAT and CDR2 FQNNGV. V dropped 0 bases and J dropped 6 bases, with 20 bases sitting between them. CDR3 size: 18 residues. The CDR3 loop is CASSLDGTSGLSAGELFF. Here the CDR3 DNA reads TGTGCCAGCAGCTTAGATGGGACGAGCGGACTATCGGCCGGGGAGCTGTTTTTT.

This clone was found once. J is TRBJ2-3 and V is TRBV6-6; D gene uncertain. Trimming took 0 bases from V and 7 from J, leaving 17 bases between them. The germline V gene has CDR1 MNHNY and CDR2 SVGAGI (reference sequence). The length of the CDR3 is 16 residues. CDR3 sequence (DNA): TGTGCCAGCAGTTACTCCCCCCCGGCCTTTAGTCATACGCAGTATTTT. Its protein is CASSYSPPAFSHTQYF.

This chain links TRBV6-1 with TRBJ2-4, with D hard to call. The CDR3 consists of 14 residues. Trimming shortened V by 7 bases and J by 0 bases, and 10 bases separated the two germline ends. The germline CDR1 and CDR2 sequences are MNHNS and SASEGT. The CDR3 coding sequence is TGTGCCAGCACCCTAGACCTAGCCAAAAACATTCAGTACTTC. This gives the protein CASTLDLAKNIQYF.

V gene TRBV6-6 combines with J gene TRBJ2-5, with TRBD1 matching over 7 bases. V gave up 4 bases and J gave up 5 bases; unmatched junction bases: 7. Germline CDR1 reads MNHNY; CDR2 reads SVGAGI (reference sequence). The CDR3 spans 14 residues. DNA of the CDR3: TGTGCCAGCAGTTCCCAGGGACAGTTCGAGACCCAGTACTTC. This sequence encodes CASSSQGQFETQYF.

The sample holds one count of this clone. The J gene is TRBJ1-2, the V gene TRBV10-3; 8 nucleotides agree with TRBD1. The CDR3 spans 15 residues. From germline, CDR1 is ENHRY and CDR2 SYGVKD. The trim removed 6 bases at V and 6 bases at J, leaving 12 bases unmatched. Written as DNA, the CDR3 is TGTGCCATCAGGGCCGGACAGGGATCTAGGGATGGCTACACCTTC. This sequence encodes CAIRAGQGSRDGYTF.

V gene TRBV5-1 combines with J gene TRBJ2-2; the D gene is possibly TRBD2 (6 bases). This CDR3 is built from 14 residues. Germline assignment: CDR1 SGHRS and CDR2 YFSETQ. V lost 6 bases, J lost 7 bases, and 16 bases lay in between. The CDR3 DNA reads TGCGCCAGCACTCCGGCGGGGAGAGTCGGGGAGCTGTTTTTT. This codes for CASTPAGRVGELFF.

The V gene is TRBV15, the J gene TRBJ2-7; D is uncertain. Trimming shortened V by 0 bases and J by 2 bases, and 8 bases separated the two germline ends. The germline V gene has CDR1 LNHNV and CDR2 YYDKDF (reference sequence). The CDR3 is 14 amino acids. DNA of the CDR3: TGTGCCACCAGCAGAGATCCAAACACCTACGAGCAGTACTTC. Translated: CATSRDPNTYEQYF.

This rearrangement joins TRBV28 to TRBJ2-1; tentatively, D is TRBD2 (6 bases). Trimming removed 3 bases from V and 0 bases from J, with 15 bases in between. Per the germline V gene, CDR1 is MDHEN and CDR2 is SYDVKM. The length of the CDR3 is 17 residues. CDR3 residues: CASSFPLAPSSYNEQFF. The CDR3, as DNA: TGTGCCAGCAGTTTCCCCCTAGCGCCAAGCTCCTACAATGAGCAGTTCTTC. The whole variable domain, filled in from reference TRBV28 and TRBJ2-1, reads DVKVTQSSRYLVKRTGEKVFLECVQDMDHENMFWYRQDPGLGLRLIYFSYDVKMKEKGDIPEGYSVSREKKERFSLILESASTNQTSMYLCASSFPLAPSSYNEQFFGPGTRLTVL.

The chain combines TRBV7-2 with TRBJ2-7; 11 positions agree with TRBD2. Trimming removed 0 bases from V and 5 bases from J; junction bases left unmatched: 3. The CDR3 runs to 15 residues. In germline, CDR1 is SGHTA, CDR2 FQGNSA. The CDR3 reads CASSLATSGRHEQYF. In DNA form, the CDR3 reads TGTGCCAGCAGCTTAGCCACTAGCGGGAGACACGAGCAGTACTTC. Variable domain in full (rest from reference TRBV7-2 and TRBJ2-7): GAGVSQSPSNKVTEKGKDVELRCDPISGHTALYWYRQSLGQGLEFLIYFQGNSAPDKSGLPSDRFSAERTGGSVSTLTIQRTQQEDSAVYLCASSLATSGRHEQYFGPGTRLTVT.

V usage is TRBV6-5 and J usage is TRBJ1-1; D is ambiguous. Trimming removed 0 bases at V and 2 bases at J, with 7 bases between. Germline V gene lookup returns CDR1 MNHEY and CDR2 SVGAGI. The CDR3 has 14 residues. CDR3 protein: CASSYSGFNTEAFF. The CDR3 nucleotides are TGTGCCAGCAGTTACTCTGGGTTCAACACTGAAGCTTTCTTT.

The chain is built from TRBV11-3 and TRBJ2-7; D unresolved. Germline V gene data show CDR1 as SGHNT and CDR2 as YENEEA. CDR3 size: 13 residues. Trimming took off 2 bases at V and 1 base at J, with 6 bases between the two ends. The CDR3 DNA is TGTGCCAGCAGCTTATACCTATCCTACGAGCAGTACTTC. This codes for CASSLYLSYEQYF.

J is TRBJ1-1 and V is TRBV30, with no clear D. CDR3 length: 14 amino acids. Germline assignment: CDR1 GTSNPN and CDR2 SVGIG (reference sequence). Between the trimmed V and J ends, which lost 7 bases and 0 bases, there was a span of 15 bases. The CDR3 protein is CALRVGGVNTEAFF. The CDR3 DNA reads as TGTGCCTTGAGGGTGGGCGGAGTGAACACTGAAGCTTTCTTT. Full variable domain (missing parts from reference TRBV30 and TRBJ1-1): SQTIHQWPATLVQPVGSPLSLECTVEGTSNPNLYWYRQAAGRGLQLLFYSVGIGQISSEVPQNLSASRPQDRQFILSSKKLLLSDSGFYLCALRVGGVNTEAFFGQGTRLTVV.

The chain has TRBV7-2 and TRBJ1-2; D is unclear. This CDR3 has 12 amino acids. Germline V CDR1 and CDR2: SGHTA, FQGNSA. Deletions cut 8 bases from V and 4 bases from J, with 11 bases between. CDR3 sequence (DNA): TGTGCCAGCCAAGGAGGGAGCTATGGCTACACCTTC. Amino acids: CASQGGSYGYTF.

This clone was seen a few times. The CDR3 bases are TGTGCCAGCAGCTCGCTAGCGGGAGTAGGAGATACGCAGTATTTT. This encodes CASSSLAGVGDTQYF. This rearrangement joins TRBV5-6 to TRBJ2-3; TRBD2 agrees at 10 bases. The CDR3 covers 15 residues. V was clipped by 3 bases and J by 5 bases; unmatched bases: 6. Looked up from germline, CDR1 is SGHDT and CDR2 is YYEEEE.

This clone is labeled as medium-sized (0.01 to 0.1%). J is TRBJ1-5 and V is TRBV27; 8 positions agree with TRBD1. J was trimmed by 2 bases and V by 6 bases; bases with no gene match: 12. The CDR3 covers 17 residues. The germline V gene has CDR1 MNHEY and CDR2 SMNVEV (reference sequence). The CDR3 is CASSPNQGARRNQPQHF. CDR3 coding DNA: TGTGCCAGCAGCCCAAACCAGGGGGCTAGGCGCAATCAGCCCCAGCATTTT.

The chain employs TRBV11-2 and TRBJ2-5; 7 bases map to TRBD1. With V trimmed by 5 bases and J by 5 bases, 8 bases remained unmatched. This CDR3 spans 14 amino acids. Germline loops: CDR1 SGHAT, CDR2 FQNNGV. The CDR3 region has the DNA TGTGCCAGCAGCCCGACAGGGTTCAGGGAGACCCAGTACTTC. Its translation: CASSPTGFRETQYF.

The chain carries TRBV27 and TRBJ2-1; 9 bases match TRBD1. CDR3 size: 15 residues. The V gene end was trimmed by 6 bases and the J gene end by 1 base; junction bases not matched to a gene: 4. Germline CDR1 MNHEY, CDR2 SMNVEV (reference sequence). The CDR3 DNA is TGTGCCAGCAGAGGACAGGGGTGGTCCTACAATGAGCAGTTCTTC. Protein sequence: CASRGQGWSYNEQFF.

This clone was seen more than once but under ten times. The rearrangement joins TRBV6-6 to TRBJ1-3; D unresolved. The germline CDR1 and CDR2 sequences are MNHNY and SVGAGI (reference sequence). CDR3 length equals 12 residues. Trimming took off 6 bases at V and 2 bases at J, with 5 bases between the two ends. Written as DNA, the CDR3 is TGTGCCAGCAGCCCAACTGGAAACACCATATATTTT. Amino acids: CASSPTGNTIYF.

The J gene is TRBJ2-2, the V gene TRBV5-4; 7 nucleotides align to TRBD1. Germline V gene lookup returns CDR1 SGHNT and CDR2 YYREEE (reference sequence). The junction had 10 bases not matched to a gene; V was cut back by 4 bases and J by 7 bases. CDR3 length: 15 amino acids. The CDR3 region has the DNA TGTGCCAGCAGCCCCGGGACAGTCCTCGGCGGGGAGCTGTTTTTT. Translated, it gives CASSPGTVLGGELFF.

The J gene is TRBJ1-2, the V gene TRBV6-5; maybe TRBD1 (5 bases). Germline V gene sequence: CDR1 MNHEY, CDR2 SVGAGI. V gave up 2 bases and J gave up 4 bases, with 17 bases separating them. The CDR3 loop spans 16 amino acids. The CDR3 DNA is TGTGCCAGCAGTTACCTATTCACGACAGACTTCTATGGCTACACCTTC. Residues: CASSYLFTTDFYGYTF.

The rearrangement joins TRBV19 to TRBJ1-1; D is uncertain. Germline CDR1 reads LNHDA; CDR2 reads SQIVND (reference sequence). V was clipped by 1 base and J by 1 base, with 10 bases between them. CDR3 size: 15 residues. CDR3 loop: CASSIAPGGNTEAFF. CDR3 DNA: TGTGCCAGTAGTATAGCTCCCGGTGGGAACACTGAAGCTTTCTTT.